This record covers a single T cell receptor (beta chain). As yet, its antigen is unknown. This sample includes further DNA sequences coding for the same CDR3. Primers included in the PCR were 60 Vbeta and 13 Jbeta primers. Profiled with immunoSEQ multiplex PCR; TCRdb holds only in-frame clones, not every one. The sample includes about 110,000 clones, 60% to 85% of them seen just once. This sample is part of a study of cytomegalovirus exposure and HLA in healthy donors. Study-wide points: Earlier findings revealed that most TCR beta V segments proved productive either about 87% or about 30% of the time.

Germline V lookup: CDR1 MNHEY, CDR2 SVGAGI. CDR3 size: 13 residues. Germline trimming cut 6 bases from V and 4 bases from J; bases unmatched to any gene: 2. The TCR was taken from a female donor in good health and CMV-seropositive. The chain employs TRBV6-5 and TRBJ1-5, with 8 bases fitting TRBD1. Input material: PBMCs. The CDR3: CASSRQGNQPQHF. CDR3 coding DNA: TGTGCCAGCAGCAGACAGGGGAATCAGCCCCAGCATTTT.